The 25 T cell receptor beta chains in this list originate from one sample, sequenced in a study of T-cell memory formation after mild COVID-19. TCRdb re-called the 5' RACE reads with MiXCR, one entry per CDR3 protein. The sample carries approximately 170,000 distinct CDR3 sequences, 10% to 15% recorded once. Sequenced material: PBMCs or a T cell subset sorted from them (not recorded which). Every receptor here comes from a man aged 18 to 35 who had mild COVID-19 (a few samples of this study predate the infection). Cell type and time point are not known.

The genes are TRBV6-1 and TRBJ2-7, with 10 positions matching TRBD1. The V gene's germline CDR1 is MNHNS and CDR2 SASEGT. CDR3 length: 11 residues. J was trimmed by 13 bases and V by 5 bases; bases with no gene match: 5. The CDR3 region has the DNA TGTGCCAGCAGTTCCGGGACAGGGGACTACTTC. Translating it yields CASSSGTGDYF.

The table lists this clonotype with a few counts. This chain connects TRBV6-5 to TRBJ1-2; 9 bases fit TRBD1. This CDR3 has 14 residues. The V segment lost 3 bases and the J segment 7 bases; nucleotides outside the gene matches: 6. Germline CDR1 and CDR2: MNHEY and SVGAGI. The CDR3 DNA reads as TGTGCCAGCAGTTATCAGGGACAGGGATCTGGCTACACCTTC. This sequence encodes CASSYQGQGSGYTF.

The rearrangement joins TRBV2 to TRBJ1-2, with unresolved D. The length of the CDR3 is 14 residues. The V end was cut by 1 base, the J end by 0 bases, with 6 bases between. Germline lookup yields CDR1 SNHLY and CDR2 FYNNEI. This chain's CDR3 is CASSEVVANYGYTF. The CDR3 bases are TGTGCCAGCAGTGAAGTGGTGGCTAACTATGGCTACACCTTC.

This clonotype was seen a handful of times. The genes are TRBV20-1 and TRBJ2-3, with 12 bases that match TRBD2. CDR1 DFQATT and CDR2 SNEGSKA come from the germline V gene (reference sequence). This CDR3 contains 17 residues. The J segment lost 10 bases and the V segment lost 3 bases, leaving 17 bases of the junction unmatched. DNA of the CDR3: TGCAGTGCTAGTACCACCCGATCAGGACTAGCGGGGTCGGCGCAGTATTTT. It specifies CSASTTRSGLAGSAQYF.

The chain employs TRBV2 and TRBJ2-1; D ambiguous. The CDR3 contains 14 residues. Trimming removed 4 bases from V and 3 bases from J, with 10 bases in between. CDR1 and CDR2 from the germline V gene are SNHLY and FYNNEI. CDR3 protein: CASSGLQDYNEQFF. In DNA form, the CDR3 reads TGTGCCAGCAGTGGGTTGCAGGACTACAATGAGCAGTTCTTC. Full variable domain (remainder filled in from reference TRBV2 and TRBJ2-1): EPEVTQTPSHQVTQMGQEVILRCVPISNHLYFYWYRQILGQKVEFLVSFYNNEISEKSEIFDDQFSVERPDGSNFTLKIRSTKLEDSAMYFCASSGLQDYNEQFFGPGTRLTVL.

The table lists this clonotype with many counts. The rearrangement joins TRBV12-3 or TRBV12-4 to TRBJ1-1; D is unresolved. The V and J ends lost 3 bases and 1 base respectively, with 9 bases between them. The CDR3 consists of 14 residues. CDR3 in amino acids: CASSLRHQNTEAFF. DNA of the CDR3: TGTGCCAGCAGTTTGCGGCACCAGAACACTGAAGCTTTCTTT.

This clonotype appeared a few times. The chain carries TRBV30 and TRBJ1-1, with D possibly TRBD1 on 5 matching bases. Germline lookup yields CDR1 GTSNPN and CDR2 SVGIG (reference sequence). The CDR3 extends over 11 amino acids. Trimming removed 8 bases from V and 2 bases from J, with 9 bases in between. Here the CDR3 reads CARRVNTEAFF. The CDR3 DNA reads as TGTGCCCGCAGGGTAAACACTGAAGCTTTCTTT.

This clonotype was counted a few times. The gene calls are TRBV5-1 and TRBJ2-3; no firm D call. V gave up 2 bases and J gave up 0 bases, with 10 bases separating them. CDR3 length equals 15 residues. The germline gives CDR1 SGHRS, CDR2 YFSETQ. The CDR3 reads CASSFGDVSTDTQYF. The CDR3 DNA is TGCGCCAGCAGCTTTGGCGACGTTAGCACAGATACGCAGTATTTT.

This chain's CDR3 is CASSEDWRGKNTGELFF. The CDR3 DNA sequence: TGTGCCAGCAGTGAAGATTGGCGGGGAAAGAACACCGGGGAGCTGTTTTTT. The chain employs TRBV25-1 and TRBJ2-2, with a tentative D call TRBD2 (6 bases). V lost 2 bases and J lost 1, with 14 bases in between. CDR3 length: 17 amino acids. Germline V gene sequence: CDR1 MGHDK, CDR2 SYGVNS.

This clonotype was counted a few times. V usage is TRBV19 and J usage is TRBJ2-4, with D maybe TRBD2 (5 bases). Trimming took 5 bases from V and 9 from J, leaving 14 bases between them. Germline V CDR1 and CDR2: LNHDA, SQIVND (reference sequence). The CDR3 is 13 residues long. The CDR3 nucleotides are TGTGCCAGTAGTGGCTCGGGGAGTGGCATTCAGTACTTC. It is translated as CASSGSGSGIQYF.

This clonotype was seen many times. This sequence joins TRBV7-6 and TRBJ2-7; D may be TRBD1 or TRBD2 (5 bases each). Germline lookup yields CDR1 SGHVS and CDR2 FNYEAQ. This CDR3 has 12 amino acids. The V end was cut by 5 bases, the J end by 3 bases, with 8 bases between. In DNA, the CDR3 is TGTGCCAGCAGCCCTGGGGGCTACGAGCAGTACTTC. Amino acids: CASSPGGYEQYF.

This clonotype was detected many times. This sequence joins TRBV18 and TRBJ2-5, with D maybe TRBD2 (5 bases). This CDR3 region has 13 residues. V was clipped by 6 bases and J by 3 bases, with 11 bases between them. From germline, CDR1 is KGHSH and CDR2 LQKENI. The CDR3 DNA sequence: TGTGCCAGCTCCCGGGGAGTTGAAGAGACCCAGTACTTC. Protein: CASSRGVEETQYF.

The chain employs TRBV7-2 and TRBJ2-3, with 9 bases matching TRBD2. From germline, CDR1 is SGHTA and CDR2 FQGNSA. The ends lost 6 bases at V and 0 bases at J; junction bases unmatched: 4. The CDR3 loop spans 15 amino acids. The DNA for the CDR3 is TGTGCCAGCAGAATTAGCGGGAGTAGCACAGATACGCAGTATTTT. It codes for CASRISGSSTDTQYF.

The genes are TRBV6-5 and TRBJ2-3; TRBD1 matches 8 bases. The V gene's germline CDR1 is MNHEY and CDR2 SVGAGI. The CDR3 is made up of 13 amino acids. V lost 5 bases to trimming and J lost 6 bases; unmatched junction nucleotides: 4. The CDR3 sequence: CASSGQGWDTQYF. The CDR3 nucleotides read TGTGCCAGCAGTGGACAGGGATGGGATACGCAGTATTTT.

Many counts were recorded for this clonotype. This chain connects TRBV7-2 to TRBJ2-3, with D tentatively TRBD2 (7 bases). Germline V gene lookup returns CDR1 SGHTA and CDR2 FQGNSA. The V end lost 7 bases, the J end lost 2 bases, and 16 bases lay between the germline ends. The CDR3 is 15 residues long. The CDR3 DNA is TGTGCCAGCAACCCGAGGGGGGGAAACACAGATACGCAGTATTTT. Its translation: CASNPRGGNTDTQYF.

This clonotype was seen at least ten times. This chain connects TRBV7-9 to TRBJ2-3; D is undetermined. Germline lookup yields CDR1 SEHNR and CDR2 FQNEAQ (reference sequence). This CDR3 contains 11 residues. The ends were cut back, 3 bases at V and 5 bases at J, with 3 bases in the middle. CDR3: CASSLKDTQYF. The CDR3 DNA reads TGTGCCAGCAGCTTGAAAGATACGCAGTATTTT.

The J gene is TRBJ2-1, the V gene TRBV6-2 or TRBV6-3, with 7 bases that match TRBD1. Trimming took 5 bases from V and 6 from J; bases not matched to a gene: 4. CDR3 length equals 13 residues. Per the germline V gene, CDR1 is MNHEY and CDR2 is SVGEGT. CDR3 in amino acids: CASSRRTGNEQFF. Here the CDR3 DNA reads TGTGCCAGCAGTCGTAGGACAGGCAATGAGCAGTTCTTC.

The chain uses TRBV5-1 and TRBJ1-1; possible D gene TRBD1, 5 bases. Between the trimmed V and J ends, which lost 3 bases and 0 bases, there was a span of 9 bases. This CDR3 has 14 residues. Per the germline V gene, CDR1 is SGHRS and CDR2 is YFSETQ. The CDR3 reads CASSSTRVNTEAFF. As DNA, the CDR3 is TGCGCCAGCAGCTCCACCAGGGTGAACACTGAAGCTTTCTTT.

At least ten counts were recorded for this clonotype. The chain links TRBV7-2 to TRBJ2-7; D is unresolved. CDR3 length: 13 amino acids. Per the germline V gene, CDR1 is SGHTA and CDR2 is FQGNSA. V was trimmed by 5 bases and J by 6 bases, leaving 14 bases between them. CDR3 amino acids: CASSPELAGEQYF. DNA of the CDR3: TGTGCCAGCAGCCCGGAGTTGGCCGGCGAGCAGTACTTC. The full variable domain, rest sourced from reference TRBV7-2 and TRBJ2-7, is GAGVSQSPSNKVTEKGKDVELRCDPISGHTALYWYRQSLGQGLEFLIYFQGNSAPDKSGLPSDRFSAERTGGSVSTLTIQRTQQEDSAVYLCASSPELAGEQYFGPGTRLTVT.

The table lists this clonotype with many counts. The genes are TRBV7-8 and TRBJ2-1; the D gene is possibly TRBD2 (5 bases). V shed 6 bases and J shed 9 bases, with 24 bases lying between them. The CDR3 loop spans 16 amino acids. The germline V gene encodes CDR1 SGHVS and CDR2 FQNEAQ. CDR3 sequence: CASRNARASGRGEQFF. The CDR3 nucleotides read TGTGCCAGCAGGAACGCCCGGGCCTCCGGCCGGGGTGAGCAGTTCTTC.

This clonotype was recorded many times. The J gene is TRBJ1-4, the V gene TRBV10-3; D remains unclear. V was cut by 5 bases and J by 0 bases, with 10 bases left in between. Germline values: CDR1 ENHRY, CDR2 SYGVKD. The CDR3 runs 15 residues. The CDR3 DNA sequence: TGTGCCATCAGTAACAGTCTTACAACTAATGAAAAACTGTTTTTT. Translated: CAISNSLTTNEKLFF.

This clonotype was picked up a small number of times. The chain joins TRBV7-6 to TRBJ1-4; the D gene is possibly TRBD1 (6 bases). From germline, CDR1 is SGHVS and CDR2 FNYEAQ. The CDR3 has 13 residues. The CDR3: CAARGGASEKLFF. CDR3 bases: TGTGCGGCCCGTGGGGGGGCAAGTGAAAAACTGTTTTTT.

V and J are TRBV29-1 and TRBJ1-1; D is undetermined. CDR1 is SQVTM, CDR2 ANQGSEA, per germline. The V and J ends lost 2 bases and 8 bases respectively, with 6 bases between them. The CDR3 has 10 residues. CDR3 in amino acids: CSVETEEAFF. Here the CDR3 DNA reads TGCAGCGTTGAAACAGAGGAAGCTTTCTTT.

This clonotype was detected many times. The chain links TRBV4-3 to TRBJ2-6, with D uncertain. CDR1 and CDR2 from the germline V gene are LGHNA and YSLEER. CDR3 length: 18 amino acids. V was trimmed by 0 bases and J by 0 bases, leaving 12 bases between them. The DNA of the CDR3 is TGCGCCAGCAGCCAAGATCGTGCATTCGGCTCTGGGGCCAACGTCCTGACTTTC. Protein product: CASSQDRAFGSGANVLTF.

This clonotype was observed a few times. One junction end does not reproduce the germline sequence, and a read error may be involved. The genes are TRBV7-7 and TRBJ2-5, with 7 bases aligning to TRBD1. CDR3 length: 14 residues. The germline CDR1 and CDR2 sequences are SSHAT and FNYEAQ (reference sequence). CDR3 coding DNA: TGTGCTAGCAGCCTGACAGGGCCGGTAGAGACCCAGTACTTC. Amino acids: CASSLTGPVETQYF.